This T cell receptor (beta chain) was profiled in a study of response to subunit inactivated influenza vaccine. The trim removed 5 bases at V and 4 bases at J, leaving 6 bases unmatched. The CDR3 consists of 16 residues. The germline V gene has CDR1 SGHVS and CDR2 FQNEAQ. TCRdb re-called the RT-PCR reads through MiXCR, storing one row per CDR3 protein. The data show roughly 190,000 distinct CDR3 sequences, with over 13% seen just once and roughly 24% held by the top ten. The sequencing used CD8+ T cells sorted from PBMCs, collected less than 6 days after vaccination. This clonotype was sampled from a middle-aged man who received an inactivated influenza vaccine. The rearrangement links TRBV7-8 to TRBJ2-1; 12 bases line up with TRBD2. The CDR3 nucleotides are TGTGCCAGCAGCCTTGGACTAGCGGGGATATACAATGAGCAGTTCTTC. Residues: CASSLGLAGIYNEQFF. Using reference TRBV7-8 and TRBJ2-1 for the parts outside the CDR3, the full variable domain is GAGVSQSPRYKVAKRGQDVALRCDPISGHVSLFWYQQALGQGPEFLTYFQNEAQLDKSGLPSDRFFAERPEGSVSTLKIQRTQQEDSAVYLCASSLGLAGIYNEQFFGPGTRLTVL.